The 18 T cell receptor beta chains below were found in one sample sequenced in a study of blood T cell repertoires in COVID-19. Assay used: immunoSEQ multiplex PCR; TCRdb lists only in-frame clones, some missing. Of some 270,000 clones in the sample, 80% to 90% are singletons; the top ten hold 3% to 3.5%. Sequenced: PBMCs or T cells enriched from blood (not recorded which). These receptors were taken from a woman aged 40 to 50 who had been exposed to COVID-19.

CDR3 sequence (DNA): TGTGCCAGCAGTTCCCCGACAGGGTCCGGGGAGCTGTTTTTT. Translating gives CASSSPTGSGELFF. The rearrangement links TRBV6-2 or TRBV6-3 to TRBJ2-2; TRBD1 matches 7 bases. The CDR3 totals 14 residues. The germline CDR1 and CDR2 sequences are MNHEY and SVGEGT. The V and J ends lost 4 bases and 6 bases, in that order; junction bases with no gene match: 5.

The CDR3 nucleotides read TGTGCCAGCAGCTTAGTGACAGAGCAGCCCCAGCATTTT. Amino acid sequence: CASSLVTEQPQHF. The rearrangement joins TRBV7-9 to TRBJ1-5; D is possibly TRBD1 (5 bases). Trimming removed 1 base from V and 7 bases from J, with 8 bases in between. Germline CDR1 reads SEHNR; CDR2 reads FQNEAQ (reference sequence). The length of the CDR3 is 13 residues.

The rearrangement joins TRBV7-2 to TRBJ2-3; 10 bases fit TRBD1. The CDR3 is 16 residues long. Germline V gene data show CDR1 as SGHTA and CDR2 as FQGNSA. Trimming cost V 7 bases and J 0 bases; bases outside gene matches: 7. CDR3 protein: CASMPGTGASTDTQYF. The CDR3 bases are TGTGCCAGCATGCCCGGGACAGGGGCTAGCACAGATACGCAGTATTTT.

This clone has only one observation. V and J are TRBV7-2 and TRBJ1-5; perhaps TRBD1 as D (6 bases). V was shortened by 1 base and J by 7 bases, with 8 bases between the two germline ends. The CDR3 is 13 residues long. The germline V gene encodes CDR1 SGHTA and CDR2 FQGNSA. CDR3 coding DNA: TGTGCCAGCAGCTTAGGGGGGCGGCAGCCCCAGCATTTT. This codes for CASSLGGRQPQHF.

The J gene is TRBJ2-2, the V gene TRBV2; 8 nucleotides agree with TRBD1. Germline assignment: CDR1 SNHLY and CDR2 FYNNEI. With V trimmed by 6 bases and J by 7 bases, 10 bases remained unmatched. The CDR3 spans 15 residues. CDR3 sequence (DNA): TGTGCCAGCAGGGAGGGGACAGGCAAGGTCGGGGAGCTGTTTTTT. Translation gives CASREGTGKVGELFF. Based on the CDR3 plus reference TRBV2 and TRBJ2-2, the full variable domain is EPEVTQTPSHQVTQMGQEVILRCVPISNHLYFYWYRQILGQKVEFLVSFYNNEISEKSEIFDDQFSVERPDGSNFTLKIRSTKLEDSAMYFCASREGTGKVGELFFGEGSRLTVL.

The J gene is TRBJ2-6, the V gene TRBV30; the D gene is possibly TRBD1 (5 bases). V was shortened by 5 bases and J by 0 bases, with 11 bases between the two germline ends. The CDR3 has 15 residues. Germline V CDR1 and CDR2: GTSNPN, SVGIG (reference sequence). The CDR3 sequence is CAWGWGGSGANVLTF. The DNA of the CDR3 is TGTGCCTGGGGTTGGGGCGGCTCTGGGGCCAACGTCCTGACTTTC.

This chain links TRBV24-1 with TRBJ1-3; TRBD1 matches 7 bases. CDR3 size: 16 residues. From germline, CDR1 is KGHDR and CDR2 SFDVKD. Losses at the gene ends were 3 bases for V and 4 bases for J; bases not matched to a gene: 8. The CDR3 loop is CATSDVPGQQGNTIYF. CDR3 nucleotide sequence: TGTGCCACCAGTGATGTACCGGGACAGCAGGGAAACACCATATATTTT.

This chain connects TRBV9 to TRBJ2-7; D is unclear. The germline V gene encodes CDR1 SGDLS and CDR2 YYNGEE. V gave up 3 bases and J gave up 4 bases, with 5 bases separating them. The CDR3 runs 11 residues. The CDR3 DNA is TGTGCCAGCAGCGCCGGTTACGAGCAGTACTTC. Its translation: CASSAGYEQYF.

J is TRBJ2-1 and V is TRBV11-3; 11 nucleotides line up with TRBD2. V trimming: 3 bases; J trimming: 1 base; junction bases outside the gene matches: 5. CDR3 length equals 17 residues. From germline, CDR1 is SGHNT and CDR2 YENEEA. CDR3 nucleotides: TGTGCCAGCAGCTTGGGGATAGCGGGAGGGTCCTACAATGAGCAGTTCTTC. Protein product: CASSLGIAGGSYNEQFF.

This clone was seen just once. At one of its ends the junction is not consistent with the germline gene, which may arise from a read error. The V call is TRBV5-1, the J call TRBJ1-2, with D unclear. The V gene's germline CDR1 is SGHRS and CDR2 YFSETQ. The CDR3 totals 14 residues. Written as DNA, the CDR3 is TGTGCCAGCAGCTTGCTAGATAGCATCTATGGCTACACCTTC. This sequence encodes CASSLLDSIYGYTF.

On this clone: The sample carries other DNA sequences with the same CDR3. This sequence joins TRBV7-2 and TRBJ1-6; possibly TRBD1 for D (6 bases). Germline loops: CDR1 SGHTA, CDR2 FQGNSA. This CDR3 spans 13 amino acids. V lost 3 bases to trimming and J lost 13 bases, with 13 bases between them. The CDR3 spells CASSLGGGRPLHF. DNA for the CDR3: TGTGCCAGCAGCTTGGGAGGGGGAAGGCCCCTCCACTTT.

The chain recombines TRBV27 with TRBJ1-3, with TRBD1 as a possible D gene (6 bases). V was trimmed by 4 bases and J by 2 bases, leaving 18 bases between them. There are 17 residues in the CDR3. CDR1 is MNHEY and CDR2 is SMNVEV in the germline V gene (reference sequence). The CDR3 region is CASSSRGGGLPGNTIYF. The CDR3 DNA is TGTGCCAGCAGTTCCAGGGGTGGGGGACTACCTGGAAACACCATATATTTT.

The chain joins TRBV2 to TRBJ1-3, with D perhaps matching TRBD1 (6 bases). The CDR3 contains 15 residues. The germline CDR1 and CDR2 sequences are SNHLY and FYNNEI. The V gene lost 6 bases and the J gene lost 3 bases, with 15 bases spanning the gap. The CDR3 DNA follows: TGTGCCAGCAGCCCACCGGCAGGGGATGGAAACACCATATATTTT. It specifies CASSPPAGDGNTIYF.

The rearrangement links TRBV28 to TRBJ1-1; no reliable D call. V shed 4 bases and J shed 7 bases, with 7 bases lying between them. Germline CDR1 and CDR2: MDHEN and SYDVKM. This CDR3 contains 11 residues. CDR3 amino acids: CASSSRSEAFF. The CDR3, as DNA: TGTGCCAGCAGTTCCCGGAGTGAAGCTTTCTTT.

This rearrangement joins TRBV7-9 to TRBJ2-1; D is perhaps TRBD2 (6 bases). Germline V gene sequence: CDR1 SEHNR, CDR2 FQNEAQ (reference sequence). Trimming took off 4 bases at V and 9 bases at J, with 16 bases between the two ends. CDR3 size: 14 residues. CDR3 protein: CASSSSAPGFEQFF. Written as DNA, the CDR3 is TGTGCCAGCAGCTCTAGCGCTCCGGGATTTGAGCAGTTCTTC.

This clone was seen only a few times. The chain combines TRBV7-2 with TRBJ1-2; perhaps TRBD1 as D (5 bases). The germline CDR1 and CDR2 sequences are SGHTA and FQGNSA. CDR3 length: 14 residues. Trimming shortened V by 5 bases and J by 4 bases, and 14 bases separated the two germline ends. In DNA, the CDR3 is TGTGCCAGCAGCCCGGGACTTCAAACCTATGGCTACACCTTC. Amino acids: CASSPGLQTYGYTF.

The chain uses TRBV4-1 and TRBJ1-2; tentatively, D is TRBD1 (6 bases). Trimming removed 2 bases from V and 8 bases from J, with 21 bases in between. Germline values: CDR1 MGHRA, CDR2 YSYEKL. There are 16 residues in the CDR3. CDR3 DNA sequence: TGCGCCAGCAGCCAACCGACGGACAGAAGATCATGGGGCTACACCTTC. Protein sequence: CASSQPTDRRSWGYTF.

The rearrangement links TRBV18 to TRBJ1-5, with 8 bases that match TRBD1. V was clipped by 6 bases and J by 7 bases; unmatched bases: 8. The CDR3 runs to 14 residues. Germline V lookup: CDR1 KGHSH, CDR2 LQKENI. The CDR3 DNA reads TGTGCCAGCTCCCAAGACAGGGGTGAACAGCCCCAGCATTTT. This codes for CASSQDRGEQPQHF.